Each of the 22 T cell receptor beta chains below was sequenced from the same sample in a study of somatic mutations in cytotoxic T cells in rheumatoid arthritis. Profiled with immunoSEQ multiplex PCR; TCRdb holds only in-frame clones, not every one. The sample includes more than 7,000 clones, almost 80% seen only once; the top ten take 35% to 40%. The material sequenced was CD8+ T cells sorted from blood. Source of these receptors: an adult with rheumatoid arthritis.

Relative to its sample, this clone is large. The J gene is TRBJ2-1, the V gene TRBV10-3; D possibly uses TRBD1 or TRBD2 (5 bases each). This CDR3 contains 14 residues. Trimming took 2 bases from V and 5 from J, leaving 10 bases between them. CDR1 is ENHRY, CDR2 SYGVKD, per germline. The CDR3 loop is CAISENQGDNEQFF. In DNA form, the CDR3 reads TGTGCCATCAGTGAGAACCAGGGAGACAATGAGCAGTTCTTC.

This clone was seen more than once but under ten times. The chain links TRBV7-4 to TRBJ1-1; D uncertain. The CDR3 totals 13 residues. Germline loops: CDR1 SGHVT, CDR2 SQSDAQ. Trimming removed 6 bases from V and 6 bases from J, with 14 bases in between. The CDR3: CASSHLPQAEAFF. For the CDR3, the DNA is TGTGCCAGCAGTCATTTACCCCAGGCTGAAGCTTTCTTT.

CDR3 amino acids: CASSQDTNQPQHF. The DNA for the CDR3 is TGCGCCAGCAGCCAAGACACCAATCAGCCCCAGCATTTT. The V call is TRBV4-1, the J call TRBJ1-5; D gene unclear. The germline gives CDR1 MGHRA, CDR2 YSYEKL. V lost 0 bases and J lost 3, with 3 bases in between. The CDR3 totals 13 residues.

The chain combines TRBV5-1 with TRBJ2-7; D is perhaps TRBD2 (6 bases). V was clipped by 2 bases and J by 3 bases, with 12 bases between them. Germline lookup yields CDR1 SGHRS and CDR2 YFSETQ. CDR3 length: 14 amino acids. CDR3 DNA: TGCGCCAGCAGCTTAATAGCGGACGACTACGAGCAGTACTTC. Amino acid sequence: CASSLIADDYEQYF.

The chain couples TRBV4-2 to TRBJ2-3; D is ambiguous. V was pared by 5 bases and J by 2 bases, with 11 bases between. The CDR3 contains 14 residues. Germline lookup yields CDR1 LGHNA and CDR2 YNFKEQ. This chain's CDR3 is CASSTSEATDTQYF. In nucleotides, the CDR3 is TGTGCCAGCAGCACCTCTGAGGCCACAGATACGCAGTATTTT.

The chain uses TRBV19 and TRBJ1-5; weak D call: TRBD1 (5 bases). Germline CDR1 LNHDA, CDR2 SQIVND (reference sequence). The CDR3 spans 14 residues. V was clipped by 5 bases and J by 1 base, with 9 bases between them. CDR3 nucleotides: TGTGCCAGTAGTGTAGGGGTGAGCAATCAGCCCCAGCATTTT. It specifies CASSVGVSNQPQHF.

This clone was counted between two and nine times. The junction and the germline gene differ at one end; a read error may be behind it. CDR3: CASSGTGSSEQYF. CDR3 DNA: TGCGCCAGCAGTGGGACAGGGTCCTCCGAGCAGTACTTC. The J gene is TRBJ2-7, the V gene TRBV10-1, with 8 nucleotides matching TRBD1. The CDR3 covers 13 residues. Germline-derived CDR1 and CDR2 are WNHNN and SYGVQD (reference sequence).

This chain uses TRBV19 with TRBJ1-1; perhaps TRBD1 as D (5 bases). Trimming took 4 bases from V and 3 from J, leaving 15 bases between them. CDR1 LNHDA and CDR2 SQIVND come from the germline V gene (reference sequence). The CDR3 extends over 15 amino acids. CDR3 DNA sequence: TGTGCCAGTAGTAGGGGGATTGGTATAGACACTGAAGCTTTCTTT. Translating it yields CASSRGIGIDTEAFF.

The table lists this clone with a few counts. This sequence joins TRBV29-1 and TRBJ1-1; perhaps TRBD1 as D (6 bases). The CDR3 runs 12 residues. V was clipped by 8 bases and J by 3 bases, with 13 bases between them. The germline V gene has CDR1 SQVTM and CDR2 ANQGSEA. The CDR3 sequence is CSIGQPYTEAFF. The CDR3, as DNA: TGCAGCATCGGACAGCCGTACACTGAAGCTTTCTTT.

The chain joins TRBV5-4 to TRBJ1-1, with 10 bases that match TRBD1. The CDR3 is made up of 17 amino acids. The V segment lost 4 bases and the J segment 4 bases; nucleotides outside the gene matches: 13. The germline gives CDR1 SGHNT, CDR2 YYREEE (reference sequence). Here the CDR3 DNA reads TGTGCCAGCAGCCCCCACCTCAGGACAGGGGGGTTCACTGAAGCTTTCTTT. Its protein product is CASSPHLRTGGFTEAFF.

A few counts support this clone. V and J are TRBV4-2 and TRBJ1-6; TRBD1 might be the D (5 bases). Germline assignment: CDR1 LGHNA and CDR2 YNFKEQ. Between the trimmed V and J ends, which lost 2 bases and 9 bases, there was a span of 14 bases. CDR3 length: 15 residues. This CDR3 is CASSQSEGVSSPLHF. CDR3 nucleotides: TGTGCCAGCAGCCAATCCGAAGGGGTGAGTTCACCCCTCCACTTT.

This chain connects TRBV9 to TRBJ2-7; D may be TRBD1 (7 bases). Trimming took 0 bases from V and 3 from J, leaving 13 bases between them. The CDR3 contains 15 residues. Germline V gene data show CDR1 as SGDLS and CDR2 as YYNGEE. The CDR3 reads CASSVGGGTVYEQYF. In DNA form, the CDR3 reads TGTGCCAGCAGCGTAGGGGGCGGGACAGTCTACGAGCAGTACTTC.

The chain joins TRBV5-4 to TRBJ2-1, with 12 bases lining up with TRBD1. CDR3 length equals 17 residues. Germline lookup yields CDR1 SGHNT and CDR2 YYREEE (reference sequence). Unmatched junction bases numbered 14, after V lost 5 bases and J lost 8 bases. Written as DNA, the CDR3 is TGTGCCAGCAGTTATCACCCCCGGGACAGGGGGCCCGATGAGCAGTTCTTC. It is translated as CASSYHPRDRGPDEQFF.

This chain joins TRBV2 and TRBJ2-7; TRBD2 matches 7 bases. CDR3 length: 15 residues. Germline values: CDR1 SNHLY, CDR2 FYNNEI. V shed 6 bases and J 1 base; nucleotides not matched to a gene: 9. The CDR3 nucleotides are TGTGCCAGCAGCAGGGTAGCTAGCGGATCCTACGAGCAGTACTTC. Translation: CASSRVASGSYEQYF.

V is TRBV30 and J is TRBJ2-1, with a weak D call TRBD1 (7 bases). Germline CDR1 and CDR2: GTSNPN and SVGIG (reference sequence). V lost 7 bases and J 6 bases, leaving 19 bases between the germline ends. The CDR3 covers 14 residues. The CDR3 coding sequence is TGTGCCTACAATACAGGGGCCGGGAGCAATGAGCAGTTCTTC. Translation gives CAYNTGAGSNEQFF.

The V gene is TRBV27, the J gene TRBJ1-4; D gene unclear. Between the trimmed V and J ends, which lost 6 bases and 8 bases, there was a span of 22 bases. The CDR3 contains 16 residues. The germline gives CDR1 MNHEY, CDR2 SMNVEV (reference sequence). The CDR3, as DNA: TGTGCCAGCAGGCCCGACGGGAACGGCATCGGGGAAAAACTGTTTTTT. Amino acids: CASRPDGNGIGEKLFF.

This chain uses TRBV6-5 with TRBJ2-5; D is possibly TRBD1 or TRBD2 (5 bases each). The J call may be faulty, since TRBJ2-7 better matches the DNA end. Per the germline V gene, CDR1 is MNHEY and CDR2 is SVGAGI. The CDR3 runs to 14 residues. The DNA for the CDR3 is TGTGCCAGCAGTTACGCAGGGAGCTCCTACGAGCAGTACTTC. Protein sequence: CASSYAGSSYEQYF.

The DNA of the CDR3 is TGTGCCAGCAGATACAATGAGCAGTTCTTC. Translation: CASRYNEQFF. This chain joins TRBV27 and TRBJ2-1; D not resolved. CDR1 and CDR2 (germline): MNHEY, SMNVEV (reference sequence). Trimming shortened V by 6 bases and J by 4 bases, and 1 base separated the two germline ends. The CDR3 totals 10 residues.

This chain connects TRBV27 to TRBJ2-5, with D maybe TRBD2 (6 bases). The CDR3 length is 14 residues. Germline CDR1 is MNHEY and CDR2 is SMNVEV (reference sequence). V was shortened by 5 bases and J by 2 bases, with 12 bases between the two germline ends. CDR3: CASSPRDLQETQYF. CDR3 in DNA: TGTGCCAGCAGTCCCAGGGACTTACAAGAGACCCAGTACTTC.

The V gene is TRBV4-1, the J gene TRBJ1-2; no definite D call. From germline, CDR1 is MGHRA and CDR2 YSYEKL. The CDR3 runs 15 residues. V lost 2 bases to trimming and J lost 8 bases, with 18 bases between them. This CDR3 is CASSQYRETAGGYTF. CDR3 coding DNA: TGCGCCAGCAGCCAATATCGCGAGACGGCGGGCGGCTACACCTTC.

CDR3 sequence reads: CASSHRTDGADTQYF. Written as DNA, the CDR3 is TGCGCCAGCAGCCACCGGACAGATGGGGCAGATACGCAGTATTTT. The V and J genes are TRBV4-1 and TRBJ2-3; tentatively, D is TRBD1 (6 bases). Germline CDR1 MGHRA, CDR2 YSYEKL. The CDR3 runs 15 residues. V was shortened by 3 bases and J by 4 bases, with 14 bases between the two germline ends.

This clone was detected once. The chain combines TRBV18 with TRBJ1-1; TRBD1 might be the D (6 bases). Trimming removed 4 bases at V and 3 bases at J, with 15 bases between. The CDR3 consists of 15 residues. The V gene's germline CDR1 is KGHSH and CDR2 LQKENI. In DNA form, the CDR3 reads TGTGCCAGCTCACAATACGGGGGCTTGGACACTGAAGCTTTCTTT. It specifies CASSQYGGLDTEAFF.